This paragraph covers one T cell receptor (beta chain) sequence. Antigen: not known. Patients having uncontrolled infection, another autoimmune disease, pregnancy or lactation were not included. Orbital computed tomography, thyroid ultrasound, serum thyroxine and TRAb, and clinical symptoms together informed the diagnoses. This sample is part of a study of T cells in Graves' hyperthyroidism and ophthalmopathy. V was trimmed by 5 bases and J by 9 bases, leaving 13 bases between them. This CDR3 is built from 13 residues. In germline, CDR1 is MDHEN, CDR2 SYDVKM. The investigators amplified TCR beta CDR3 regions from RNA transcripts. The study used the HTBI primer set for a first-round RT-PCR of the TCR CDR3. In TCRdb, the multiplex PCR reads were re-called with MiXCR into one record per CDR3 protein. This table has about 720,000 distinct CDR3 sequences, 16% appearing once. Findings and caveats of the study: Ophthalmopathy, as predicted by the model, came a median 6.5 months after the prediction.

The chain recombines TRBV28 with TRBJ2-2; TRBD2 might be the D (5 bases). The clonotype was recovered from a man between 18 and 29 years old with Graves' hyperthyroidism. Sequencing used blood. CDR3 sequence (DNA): TGTGCCAGCAGTAGTCCGGGATACCGGGAGCTGTTTTTT. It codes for CASSSPGYRELFF.